These 7 T cell receptor beta chains came from one sample sequenced in a study of graft-versus-host responses after intestinal transplantation. Some clones are missing from TCRdb's copy, which holds only in-frame ones; the method was immunoSEQ multiplex PCR. The sample gives 25,000 to 30,000 clones, around 94% of which show up once; 0.8% to 0.85% is in the top ten. Specimen: PBMCs, collected just over 29 days after intestinal transplant. The source of these receptors is a human patient who received an intestinal transplant, so some T cells may come from the graft donor.

CDR3 nucleotides: TGTGCCAGTAGTATAGAGCAGACCTACACAGATACGCAGTATTTT. The encoded protein is CASSIEQTYTDTQYF. The genes are TRBV19 and TRBJ2-3; the D is unclear. Germline-derived CDR1 and CDR2 are LNHDA and SQIVND (reference sequence). The length of the CDR3 is 15 residues. The V and J ends lost 0 bases and 2 bases respectively, with 9 bases between them.

This clone was seen only once. The chain employs TRBV28 and TRBJ1-6; D unclear. The ends were cut back, 10 bases at V and 7 bases at J, with 14 bases in the middle. The V gene's germline CDR1 is MDHEN and CDR2 SYDVKM. This CDR3 has 13 residues. The CDR3 is CAINDRANSPLHF. In DNA form, the CDR3 reads TGTGCCATCAACGACCGTGCAAATTCACCCCTCCACTTT.

V and J are TRBV27 and TRBJ2-2; 8 bases map to TRBD1. This CDR3 contains 15 residues. Losses at the gene ends were 5 bases for V and 1 base for J; bases not matched to a gene: 3. The V gene's germline CDR1 is MNHEY and CDR2 SMNVEV (reference sequence). The CDR3 sequence: CASSPGTGNTGELFF. Written as DNA, the CDR3 is TGTGCCAGCAGTCCTGGGACAGGGAACACCGGGGAGCTGTTTTTT.

The sample holds one count of this clone. The chain links TRBV16 to TRBJ2-3; D remains ambiguous. The CDR3 extends over 13 amino acids. V shed 2 bases and J shed 2 bases, with 5 bases lying between them. Germline CDR1 is KGHSY and CDR2 is FQNENV. The CDR3 DNA reads as TGTGCCAGCAGCCAACTCTTCACAGATACGCAGTATTTT. It specifies CASSQLFTDTQYF.

V usage is TRBV29-1 and J usage is TRBJ2-1; no clear D. The CDR3 is made up of 13 amino acids. V lost 2 bases and J 7 bases, leaving 12 bases between the germline ends. Germline loops: CDR1 SQVTM, CDR2 ANQGSEA. The CDR3 DNA reads as TGCAGCGTTGAAAACGAGTTACGGAATGAGCAGTTCTTC. Protein product: CSVENELRNEQFF.

The rearrangement joins TRBV5-6 to TRBJ1-2, with unresolved D. The CDR3 extends over 13 amino acids. The V end lost 5 bases, the J end lost 4 bases, and 12 bases lay between the germline ends. CDR1 is SGHDT and CDR2 is YYEEEE in the germline V gene. For the CDR3, the DNA is TGTGCCAGCAGTCGGAGGGCCCTCTATGGCTACACCTTC. Translating it yields CASSRRALYGYTF.

The chain has TRBV6-6 and TRBJ2-5; D call uncertain. In germline, CDR1 is MNHNY, CDR2 SVGAGI (reference sequence). The CDR3 is 11 amino acids. V was cut by 7 bases and J by 4 bases, with 7 bases left in between. Here the CDR3 reads CASTGGETQYF. As DNA, the CDR3 is TGTGCCAGCACCGGCGGAGAGACCCAGTACTTC.